One T cell receptor (beta chain) is described in this entry. Its specificity is unknown. Germline CDR1 reads LGHDT; CDR2 reads YNNKEL (reference sequence). CDR3 length: 19 amino acids. V shed 3 bases and J 7 bases; nucleotides not matched to a gene: 12. Sequencing was performed with immunoSEQ multiplex PCR; in TCRdb, only in-frame clones are kept and a portion is missing. There are 250,000 or so clones in the sample; roughly 89% occur only once, and just under 3% lies in the top ten. This sample is drawn from a study of Ad26.COV2.S vaccination and SARS-CoV-2 variants. Findings of the study overall: An underestimation of total T cell responses may have resulted from the TCR breadth and depth analyses.

Treatment meaning: 15 to 20 received Ad26.COV2.S at low or high dose, single or two shots; several received placebo; per-sample allocation not given. Sampling was performed 63 days after the first vaccine or placebo injection. The source was peripheral blood, collected in a trial of Ad26.COV2.S vaccine versus placebo. This sequence joins TRBV3-1 (or the pseudogene TRBV3-2) and TRBJ2-1; the match to TRBD2 covers 16 bases. This clonotype originated in a person aged 18-60 years who received the Ad26.COV2.S COVID-19 vaccine or a placebo. CDR3 loop: CASSHPAGLAGGKLNEQFF. Written as DNA, the CDR3 is TGTGCCAGCAGCCATCCCGCGGGACTAGCGGGGGGGAAATTGAATGAGCAGTTCTTC.